Each of the 30 T cell receptor beta chains below was sequenced from the same sample in a study of Graves' ophthalmopathy and Graves' hyperthyroidism. RNA transcripts served as template for amplifying TCR beta CDR3 sequences. HTBI primers were used in a first-round RT-PCR, which preceded a second-round multiplex PCR. Via MiXCR, TCRdb re-called the multiplex PCR reads, giving one row per CDR3 protein. The table has roughly 420,000 distinct CDR3 sequences, 20% to 25% seen once; the top ten hold 2.5% to 3.5%. The sample taken for sequencing was peripheral blood. The receptors were sampled from a woman aged 18-29 years with stable Graves' hyperthyroidism.

CDR3 DNA sequence: TGTGCCAGCAGAGACACAGCGGGAGAGATCTACGAGCAGTACTTC. Amino acid sequence: CASRDTAGEIYEQYF. This chain joins TRBV28 and TRBJ2-7, with 8 bases aligning to TRBD2. The CDR3 has 15 amino acids. Germline lookup yields CDR1 MDHEN and CDR2 SYDVKM. V lost 6 bases, J lost 3 bases, and 10 bases stayed unmatched.

In this sample, this clonotype turned up many times. This may come from a read error, since a much larger clone is one base off. The rearrangement uses TRBV6-5 and TRBJ1-2; 7 nucleotides agree with TRBD1. J gave up 0 bases and V 4 bases, and 8 bases lay outside the gene matches. CDR1 and CDR2 (germline): MNHEY, SVGAGI. This CDR3 comprises 16 residues. The CDR3 reads CASSCGTEETNYGYTF. CDR3 bases: TGTGCCAGCAGTTGCGGGACAGAAGAGACTAACTATGGCTACACCTTC.

A few counts support this clonotype. The gene calls are TRBV4-3 and TRBJ1-1; 10 positions agree with TRBD1. Germline V gene lookup returns CDR1 LGHNA and CDR2 YSLEER. The ends lost 3 bases at V and 4 bases at J; junction bases unmatched: 26. The CDR3 covers 22 residues. CDR3 residues: CASSHPGARWRGQGYSGTEAFF. CDR3 nucleotide sequence: TGCGCCAGCAGCCATCCCGGGGCGCGATGGCGGGGACAGGGGTATAGTGGCACTGAAGCTTTCTTT.

V usage is TRBV9 and J usage is TRBJ2-2; TRBD1 agrees at 7 bases. This CDR3 comprises 17 residues. J was trimmed by 1 base and V by 1 base; bases with no gene match: 7. Per the germline V gene, CDR1 is SGDLS and CDR2 is YYNGEE. CDR3: CASSVPQDRRNTGELFF. The CDR3 bases are TGTGCCAGCAGCGTACCTCAGGACAGGAGGAACACCGGGGAGCTGTTTTTT.

This clonotype was detected ten times or more. The chain links TRBV25-1 to TRBJ2-7, with D maybe TRBD2 (6 bases). CDR1 is MGHDK, CDR2 SYGVNS, per germline. CDR3 length: 14 amino acids. V lost 1 base and J lost 6, with 13 bases in between. The CDR3 reads CASSEWRGAGEQYF. CDR3 nucleotide sequence: TGTGCCAGCAGTGAATGGCGGGGCGCGGGCGAGCAGTACTTC.

The gene calls are TRBV6-5 and TRBJ2-7; D gene unclear. CDR1 MNHEY and CDR2 SVGAGI come from the germline V gene. The germline V and J ends were trimmed by 5 bases and 5 bases, with 16 bases remaining between them. CDR3 length: 14 residues. The DNA of the CDR3 is TGTGCCAGCAGTATACCGGCCTCTGAGCACGAGCAGTACTTC. It encodes CASSIPASEHEQYF.

This clonotype was counted at least ten times. The V gene is TRBV6-5, the J gene TRBJ1-1, with a weak D call TRBD1 (5 bases). Between the trimmed V and J ends, which lost 7 bases and 6 bases, there was a span of 15 bases. This CDR3 region has 13 residues. CDR1 is MNHEY, CDR2 SVGAGI, per germline. The CDR3 region is CASTKTSQAEAFF. For the CDR3, the DNA is TGTGCCAGCACTAAAACGTCACAGGCTGAAGCTTTCTTT.

The sample holds many counts of this clonotype. The gene calls are TRBV3-1 and TRBJ2-5; the D gene is possibly TRBD2 (5 bases). This CDR3 has 17 amino acids. Germline CDR1 reads LGHDT; CDR2 reads YNNKEL (reference sequence). Trimming took 0 bases from V and 0 from J, leaving 14 bases between them. CDR3 bases: TGTGCCAGCAGCCAAGAACTGGGGAGAGGTTACCAAGAGACCCAGTACTTC. It codes for CASSQELGRGYQETQYF.

This clonotype was seen at least ten times. The rearrangement joins TRBV2 to TRBJ2-5; 11 positions match TRBD2. Germline V gives CDR1 SNHLY, CDR2 FYNNEI. The CDR3 runs to 14 residues. Germline trimming cut 7 bases from V and 3 bases from J; bases unmatched to any gene: 4. The CDR3 sequence: CASKETSGEETQYF. The DNA for the CDR3 is TGTGCCAGCAAAGAGACTAGCGGGGAAGAGACCCAGTACTTC.

This clonotype appeared a few times. This chain connects TRBV30 to TRBJ2-2; no definite D call. Germline CDR1 GTSNPN, CDR2 SVGIG (reference sequence). This CDR3 contains 14 residues. The V gene lost 1 base and the J gene lost 3 bases, with 9 bases spanning the gap. The CDR3 DNA sequence: TGTGCCTGGAGTGGCCCGACGGACACCGGGGAGCTGTTTTTT. Its protein product is CAWSGPTDTGELFF.

The V and J genes are TRBV6-1 and TRBJ2-5, with TRBD1 identical over 9 bases. Unmatched junction bases numbered 7, after V lost 6 bases and J lost 5 bases. Germline CDR1 reads MNHNS; CDR2 reads SASEGT. CDR3 size: 14 residues. CDR3: CASSRTGESETQYF. CDR3 bases: TGTGCCAGCAGCAGGACAGGGGAGAGCGAGACCCAGTACTTC.

This chain links TRBV6-1 with TRBJ1-6; the match to TRBD1 covers 8 bases. Germline V CDR1 and CDR2: MNHNS, SASEGT. The CDR3 has 17 amino acids. Unmatched junction bases numbered 4, after V lost 3 bases and J lost 0 bases. The CDR3, as DNA: TGTGCCAGCAGTGACAGGGGGCAGAGCTCCTATAATTCACCCCTCCACTTT. Translating gives CASSDRGQSSYNSPLHF.

This clonotype was observed at least ten times. Sequence at one end of the junction differs from germline and may be a read error. V gene TRBV12-3 or TRBV12-4 combines with J gene TRBJ2-4, with 11 bases fitting TRBD1. This CDR3 region has 14 residues. The CDR3 DNA is TGTGCCAGCAGTCGGACAGGGGGCAAAAACATTCAGCACTTC. This translates into CASSRTGGKNIQHF.

This clonotype was detected a few times. A read error may account for a junction end that differs from germline. The genes are TRBV30 and TRBJ2-5; 8 positions agree with TRBD2. CDR1 is GTSNPN and CDR2 is SVGIG in the germline V gene (reference sequence). There are 16 residues in the CDR3. Here the CDR3 reads CAWSALAGGFRETKYF. The DNA for the CDR3 is TGTGCCTGGAGTGCCCTGGCGGGGGGCTTCAGAGAGACCAAGTACTTC.

This CDR3 is CASSLNSGELFF. In DNA form, the CDR3 reads TGTGCCAGCAGCCTGAATAGCGGGGAGCTGTTTTTT. The V call is TRBV7-2, the J call TRBJ2-2; D not resolved. The germline V and J ends were trimmed by 5 bases and 7 bases, with 8 bases remaining between them. Germline assignment: CDR1 SGHTA and CDR2 FQGNSA. The CDR3 loop spans 12 amino acids.

This clonotype was observed a few times. This chain joins TRBV4-1 and TRBJ2-7, with TRBD2 identical over 15 bases. The CDR3 has 16 amino acids. V was clipped by 6 bases and J by 4 bases; unmatched bases: 7. CDR1 MGHRA and CDR2 YSYEKL come from the germline V gene. The CDR3 protein is CASRRTSGRAGYEQYF. The CDR3, as DNA: TGCGCCAGCAGACGGACTAGCGGGAGGGCCGGGTACGAGCAGTACTTC.

The V gene is TRBV29-1, the J gene TRBJ1-1, with D possibly TRBD1 on 5 matching bases. The V and J ends lost 7 bases and 0 bases respectively, with 18 bases between them. The CDR3 is 15 residues long. Per germline, CDR1 SQVTM and CDR2 ANQGSEA. The DNA of the CDR3 is TGCAGCGGTGGGGACGCAGGGTACTTGAACACTGAAGCTTTCTTT. Amino acids: CSGGDAGYLNTEAFF.

Turning to this clonotype: A read error is possible here, since a much larger clone lies one base away. The rearrangement uses TRBV5-5 and TRBJ2-5; D is perhaps TRBD2 (6 bases). CDR3 length: 15 residues. Trimming pared 2 bases from V and 8 bases from J, leaving 19 bases between. Germline values: CDR1 SGHKS, CDR2 YYEKEE (reference sequence). The DNA of the CDR3 is TGTGCCAGCAGCTTCCCGCGGGGTAGGGGAGATACCCAGTACTTC. Amino acid sequence: CASSFPRGRGDTQYF.

There are many counts of this clonotype. V usage is TRBV19 and J usage is TRBJ2-7; 7 bases agree with TRBD1. V lost 5 bases to trimming and J lost 2 bases; unmatched junction nucleotides: 6. CDR1 and CDR2 (germline): LNHDA, SQIVND (reference sequence). The CDR3 length is 14 residues. Here the CDR3 reads CASSAGDSAYEQYF. DNA of the CDR3: TGTGCCAGTAGTGCCGGGGACAGCGCCTACGAGCAGTACTTC.

This clonotype was seen many times. This chain joins TRBV3-1 and TRBJ1-2; 9 nucleotides match TRBD1. In germline, CDR1 is LGHDT, CDR2 YNNKEL (reference sequence). After removal of 6 bases from V and 7 bases from J, the junction contained 6 bases not matched to a gene. This CDR3 region has 13 residues. CDR3 DNA: TGTGCCAGCAGTCACAGGGGGCGAAGTGGCTACACCTTC. Its protein is CASSHRGRSGYTF. Combining the CDR3 with reference TRBV3-1 and TRBJ1-2 gives the whole variable domain DTAVSQTPKYLVTQMGNDKSIKCEQNLGHDTMYWYKQDSKKFLKIMFSYNNKELIINETVPNRFSPKSPDKAHLNLHINSLELGDSAVYFCASSHRGRSGYTFGSGTRLTVV.

This clonotype was counted ten times or more. The chain's CDR3 is CASSRRRKFSTGELFF. In DNA, the CDR3 is TGTGCCAGCAGCAGGAGACGCAAGTTTTCCACCGGGGAGCTGTTTTTT. The V call is TRBV28, the J call TRBJ2-2, with D unclear. The germline CDR1 and CDR2 sequences are MDHEN and SYDVKM. Between the trimmed V and J ends, which lost 6 bases and 4 bases, there was a span of 18 bases. This CDR3 has 16 residues.

About this clonotype itself: A read error may be the cause here, since a much bigger clone is one base away. The chain couples TRBV9 to TRBJ1-1, with D hard to call. The CDR3 extends over 14 amino acids. Germline V gives CDR1 SGDLS, CDR2 YYNGEE. V was shortened by 4 bases and J by 0 bases, with 10 bases between the two germline ends. DNA of the CDR3: TGTGCCAGCAGCCCGGAGGGCATGAACACTGAAGCTTTCTTT. This gives the protein CASSPEGMNTEAFF.

At least ten counts were recorded for this clonotype. The chain uses TRBV12-3 or TRBV12-4 and TRBJ2-2, with 9 bases matching TRBD2. Unmatched junction bases numbered 6, after V lost 0 bases and J lost 1 base. The CDR3 covers 18 residues. CDR3 loop: CASSLARASGVNTGELFF. In DNA, the CDR3 is TGTGCCAGCAGTTTAGCGAGGGCTAGCGGGGTGAACACCGGGGAGCTGTTTTTT.

This clonotype occurred many times. The chain couples TRBV6-1 to TRBJ2-2, with D perhaps matching TRBD1 or TRBD2 (6 bases each). CDR1 is MNHNS and CDR2 is SASEGT in the germline V gene. V dropped 6 bases and J dropped 6 bases, with 20 bases sitting between them. The CDR3 has 16 amino acids. The CDR3 reads CASSGGGHNIPGELFF. CDR3 sequence (DNA): TGTGCCAGCAGCGGAGGGGGACACAACATTCCCGGGGAGCTGTTTTTT.

There are a few counts of this clonotype. The V gene is TRBV27, the J gene TRBJ2-2; a possible D gene is TRBD1 (5 bases). The CDR3 is 15 residues long. Germline-derived CDR1 and CDR2 are MNHEY and SMNVEV (reference sequence). The V and J ends lost 7 bases and 6 bases respectively, with 18 bases between them. The CDR3 is CASNPQGDPPGELFF. The CDR3 coding sequence is TGTGCCAGCAACCCCCAGGGCGACCCCCCCGGGGAGCTGTTTTTT.

This clonotype appeared many times. The chain recombines TRBV6-5 with TRBJ1-1; D perhaps matches TRBD1 (5 bases). Trimming left V 0 bases short and J 0 bases short, with 11 bases between. CDR1 is MNHEY, CDR2 SVGAGI, per germline. The CDR3 consists of 16 residues. The CDR3 DNA reads as TGTGCCAGCAGTTACTCGAAGGACACTGTGAACACTGAAGCTTTCTTT. Its translation is CASSYSKDTVNTEAFF.

On this clonotype: A read error may explain this, as a much larger clone is one base away. J is TRBJ1-1 and V is TRBV2; weak D call: TRBD1 (6 bases). Germline V gene data show CDR1 as SNHLY and CDR2 as FYNNEI. The CDR3 contains 11 residues. The CDR3 reads CAGDMNTEACF. CDR3 bases: TGTGCCGGGGACATGAACACTGAAGCTTGCTTT.

At least ten counts were recorded for this clonotype. V is TRBV15 and J is TRBJ2-6; D is perhaps TRBD2 (7 bases). Trimming stripped 8 bases from V and 0 bases from J, with 17 bases between. The CDR3 has 17 amino acids. Looked up from germline, CDR1 is LNHNV and CDR2 is YYDKDF (reference sequence). CDR3 sequence reads: CATSSGTSVSGANVLTF. As DNA, the CDR3 is TGTGCCACCTCCAGCGGGACAAGTGTCTCTGGGGCCAACGTCCTGACTTTC.

The chain links TRBV6-2 or TRBV6-3 to TRBJ1-2; D is unresolved. This CDR3 contains 18 residues. Per germline, CDR1 MNHEY and CDR2 SVGEGT. The V end lost 9 bases, the J end lost 4 bases, and 30 bases lay between the germline ends. CDR3 sequence reads: CASRNRPRWRFGFYGYTF. Here the CDR3 DNA reads TGTGCCAGTAGAAACAGACCAAGGTGGAGATTCGGATTCTATGGCTACACCTTC.

As regards this clonotype: A read error is possible here, since a much larger clone lies one base away. The rearrangement joins TRBV9 to TRBJ1-1, with D possibly being TRBD1 (5 bases). CDR3 length: 15 amino acids. Germline CDR1 is SGDLS and CDR2 is YYNGEE. In DNA, the CDR3 is TGTGCCAGCAGCTCACCGGGACTCAAGAACACTGAAGCTTGCTTT. Amino acids: CASSSPGLKNTEACF.